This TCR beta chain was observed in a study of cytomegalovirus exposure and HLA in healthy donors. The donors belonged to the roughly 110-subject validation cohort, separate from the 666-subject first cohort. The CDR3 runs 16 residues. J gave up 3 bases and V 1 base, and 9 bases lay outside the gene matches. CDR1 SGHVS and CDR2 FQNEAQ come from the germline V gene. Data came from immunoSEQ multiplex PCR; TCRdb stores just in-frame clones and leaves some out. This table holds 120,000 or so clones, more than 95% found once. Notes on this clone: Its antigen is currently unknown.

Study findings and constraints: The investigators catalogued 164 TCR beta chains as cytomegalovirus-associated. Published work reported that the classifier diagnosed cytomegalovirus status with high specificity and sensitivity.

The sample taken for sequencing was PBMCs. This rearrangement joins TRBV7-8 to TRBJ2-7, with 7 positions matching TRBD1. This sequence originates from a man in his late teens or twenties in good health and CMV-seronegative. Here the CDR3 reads CASSLDRWDSYYEQYF. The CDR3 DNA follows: TGTGCCAGCAGCTTAGATAGGTGGGACAGCTACTACGAGCAGTACTTC.